A selection of T cell receptor beta chains follows, all from one sample in a study of graft-versus-host responses after intestinal transplantation. Some clones are missing from TCRdb's copy, which holds only in-frame ones; the method was immunoSEQ multiplex PCR. Of approximately 15,000 clones in the sample, 80% were seen once. Source: ileum tissue, taken roughly 3.5 months after intestinal transplant. The receptors here all came from a human patient who received an intestinal transplant, so some T cells may come from the graft donor. Both conserved end residues are part of each CDR3. The D gene is left open where the match is weak. Clone sizes are given selectively: once, few, many, or a class where the clone is expanded.

cdr3_length: 12
v_call: TRBV7-9
clone_size: NA
j_call: TRBJ1-1
d_call: NA
cdr3_nt: TGTGCCAGCAGCCGAGAATGGGGTGAAGCTTTCTTT
cdr3_aa: CASSREWGEAFF

cdr3_length: 16
v_call: TRBV25-1
clone_size: NA
j_call: TRBJ1-5
d_call: NA
cdr3_nt: TGTGCCAGCAGTGAAACTGTAGGGGTAAGCGGTAGATCCCAGCATTTT
cdr3_aa: CASSETVGVSGRSQHF

cdr3_length: 13
v_call: TRBV27
clone_size: NA
j_call: TRBJ1-1
d_call: NA
cdr3_nt: TGTGCCAGCAGTTTGGAAATGAACACTGAAGCTTTCTTT
cdr3_aa: CASSLEMNTEAFF

cdr3_length: 16
v_call: TRBV15
clone_size: NA
j_call: TRBJ2-3
d_call: TRBD2
cdr3_nt: TGTGCCACCAGCAGAGGGTCGGGAGGGGTCGGAGATACGCAGTATTTT
cdr3_aa: CATSRGSGGVGDTQYF

cdr3_length: 13
v_call: TRBV27
clone_size: NA
j_call: TRBJ2-5
d_call: NA
cdr3_nt: TGTGCCAGCAGTTCACACAGCCAAGAGACCCAGTACTTC
cdr3_aa: CASSSHSQETQYF

cdr3_length: 14
v_call: TRBV15
clone_size: NA
j_call: TRBJ2-3
d_call: NA
cdr3_nt: TGTGCCACCAGCAGGAAAGGGAGCACAGATACGCAGTATTTT
cdr3_aa: CATSRKGSTDTQYF

cdr3_length: 19
v_call: TRBV21-1
clone_size: NA
j_call: TRBJ1-2
d_call: NA
cdr3_nt: TGTGCCAGCAGCGTCGACCGTGGGGGACAGGGGCAGATCGGCTATGGCTACACCTTC
cdr3_aa: CASSVDRGGQGQIGYGYTF

cdr3_length: 14
v_call: TRBV27
clone_size: NA
j_call: TRBJ1-1
d_call: TRBD1
cdr3_nt: TGTGCCACCTCACCCGGACAGGGAAACACTGAAGCTTTCTTT
cdr3_aa: CATSPGQGNTEAFF

cdr3_length: 14
v_call: TRBV6-1
clone_size: NA
j_call: TRBJ2-7
d_call: NA
cdr3_nt: TGTGCCAGCAGTCGGGTGGTTAGCTCCTACGAGCAGTACTTC
cdr3_aa: CASSRVVSSYEQYF

cdr3_length: 17
v_call: TRBV5-6
clone_size: few
j_call: TRBJ1-1
d_call: TRBD1
cdr3_nt: TGTGCCAGCAGCTTGAGGGACAGAATTATCATGAACACTGAAGCTTTCTTT
cdr3_aa: CASSLRDRIIMNTEAFF

cdr3_length: 16
v_call: TRBV4-3
clone_size: once
j_call: TRBJ1-4
d_call: NA
cdr3_nt: TGCGCCAGCAGCCTTGCTCCGTGGGCGGCTAATGAAAAACTGTTTTTT
cdr3_aa: CASSLAPWAANEKLFF

cdr3_length: 15
v_call: TRBV7-9
clone_size: NA
j_call: TRBJ2-4
d_call: NA
cdr3_nt: TGTGCCAGCAGCGTGGGGGGGCAGGCGGGGAACATTCAGTACTTC
cdr3_aa: CASSVGGQAGNIQYF

cdr3_length: 13
v_call: TRBV27
clone_size: NA
j_call: TRBJ1-5
d_call: TRBD1
cdr3_nt: TGTGCCAGCAGTTGGGACAGTTATCAGCCCCAGCATTTT
cdr3_aa: CASSWDSYQPQHF